This record looks at one T cell receptor (beta chain) sequence and its context. Antigen unknown. It was with a sample-barcoded 5' primer and a J-beta primer mix that a second PCR of about 6 to 12 cycles was run. A minimum of 3 million CDR3-containing paired-end reads was obtained for each sample. TCRdb used MiXCR to reprocess the 5' RACE reads, holding one entry per CDR3 protein. The table lists about 670,000 distinct CDR3 sequences, about 43% of them singletons. This sample stems from a study of blood T cells in healthy people across ages. General study results and limits: Roughly linear declines in TCR beta diversity per million T cells occurred with age.

The amount of total RNA extracted per sample was at least 5.5 micrograms. Unmatched junction bases numbered 8, after V lost 3 bases and J lost 2 bases. Germline V gene sequence: CDR1 LNHDA, CDR2 SQIVND (reference sequence). The CDR3 sequence is 16 residues long. Sequencing was carried out using blood. This TCR was recovered from a man older than 75 in good health. This chain joins TRBV19 and TRBJ2-3; 7 bases are a match to TRBD2. This CDR3 reads CASSMGGTFLTDTQYF. The CDR3 nucleotides are TGTGCCAGTAGTATGGGGGGGACTTTCCTCACAGATACGCAGTATTTT. Variable domain in full (rest from reference TRBV19 and TRBJ2-3): DGGITQSPKYLFRKEGQNVTLSCEQNLNHDAMYWYRQDPGQGLRLIYYSQIVNDFQKGDIAEGYSVSREKKESFPLTVTSAQKNPTAFYLCASSMGGTFLTDTQYFGPGTRLTVL.